This T cell receptor (beta chain) was captured by sequencing in a study of lymphopenia after photon versus proton radiotherapy. General observations from the study: Under photons, naive T cells and diversity fell while effector/memory populations rose. Authors raise, but do not show, better survival with proton therapy. Post-nadir diversity loss with photons came from oligoclonal expansion, particularly CD8+ Temra cells.

The germline V gene encodes CDR1 MGHDK and CDR2 SYGVNS. V was cut by 3 bases and J by 7 bases, with 15 bases left in between. This CDR3 is 15 amino acids long. Only in-frame clones appear in the TCRdb table, and some are missing; sequencing was by immunoSEQ multiplex PCR. This sample yields 5,300 or so clones, of which 88% are seen a single time; less than 20% belongs to the top ten. In regard to this clone: Antigen: not known. This sample also contains other DNA sequences that code for the same CDR3.

The source was peripheral blood, collected from a patient treated with photon-based radiotherapy. This clonotype originated in a man younger than 45 with gastric cancer. The chain carries TRBV25-1 and TRBJ1-4, with D hard to call. CDR3 amino acids: CASSDKIPTGEKLFF. CDR3 in DNA: TGTGCCAGCAGTGACAAGATCCCAACGGGTGAAAAACTGTTTTTT.